This passage covers 24 T cell receptor beta chains from one sample sequenced in a study of T cells after yellow fever vaccination. MiXCR, run by TCRdb on the 5' RACE reads, gives a single entry per CDR3 protein. The sample contains just over 250,000 distinct CDR3 sequences, roughly 5% of which appear only once. Sequences were derived from CD4+ T cells sorted from PBMCs, sampled on the day of the yellow fever booster vaccination. The receptors derive from a man younger than 35 who received the YFV17D yellow fever vaccine.

This clonotype appeared a few times. The CDR3 sequence: CASNLDASGANVLTF. CDR3 DNA sequence: TGTGCCAGCAACCTGGACGCCTCTGGGGCCAACGTCCTGACTTTC. This sequence joins TRBV6-6 and TRBJ2-6; no reliable D call. Trimming took off 7 bases at V and 0 bases at J, with 10 bases between the two ends. Germline V gene data show CDR1 as MNHNY and CDR2 as SVGAGI (reference sequence). This CDR3 has 15 amino acids.

The chain is built from TRBV3-1 and TRBJ2-5, with D possibly called TRBD1 or TRBD2 (6 bases each). This CDR3 is built from 16 residues. Trimming stripped 4 bases from V and 4 bases from J, with 19 bases between. Germline CDR1 LGHDT, CDR2 YNNKEL (reference sequence). CDR3 coding DNA: TGTGCCAGCAGCCTAGATCCAAATTCGGGGGCAGAGACCCAGTACTTC. This gives the protein CASSLDPNSGAETQYF.

This clonotype was counted only a few times. The CDR3 region is CASSFRVPSILSGANVLTF. The CDR3 DNA is TGTGCCAGCAGCTTTAGGGTACCATCTATTCTCTCTGGGGCCAACGTCCTGACTTTC. This rearrangement joins TRBV7-2 to TRBJ2-6, with no clear D. Trimming shortened V by 3 bases and J by 0 bases, and 18 bases separated the two germline ends. The CDR3 length is 19 residues. In germline, CDR1 is SGHTA, CDR2 FQGNSA.

This clonotype was counted many times. V is TRBV6-2 or TRBV6-3 and J is TRBJ1-5; a possible D gene is TRBD1 (6 bases). Trimming took off 6 bases at V and 0 bases at J, with 24 bases between the two ends. Germline CDR1 reads MNHEY; CDR2 reads SVGEGT. The CDR3 is made up of 19 amino acids. The CDR3 here is CASSFGVGRGHLSNQPQHF. CDR3 nucleotide sequence: TGTGCCAGCAGCTTTGGCGTAGGACGGGGACATCTTAGCAATCAGCCCCAGCATTTT.

The V and J genes are TRBV3-1 and TRBJ1-6; no firm D call. In germline, CDR1 is LGHDT, CDR2 YNNKEL (reference sequence). V was shortened by 5 bases and J by 10 bases, with 21 bases between the two germline ends. This CDR3 spans 16 amino acids. The CDR3 spells CASSWAGSPIYSPLHF. CDR3 in DNA: TGTGCCAGCAGCTGGGCAGGTAGTCCAATATACTCACCCCTCCACTTT.

The chain is built from TRBV24-1 and TRBJ2-2, with a tentative D call TRBD2 (5 bases). The V end lost 5 bases, the J end lost 6 bases, and 15 bases lay between the germline ends. This CDR3 contains 15 residues. CDR1 is KGHDR, CDR2 SFDVKD, per germline. CDR3 protein: CATSGRGMTPGELFF. The CDR3 region has the DNA TGTGCCACCAGTGGAAGAGGGATGACTCCCGGGGAGCTGTTTTTT.

This clonotype was seen repeatedly, ten times or more. The chain employs TRBV6-2 or TRBV6-3 and TRBJ1-5; D is perhaps TRBD1 (6 bases). With 6 bases removed from V and 5 bases from J, the gap between germline ends came to 11 bases. The CDR3 loop spans 13 amino acids. The germline CDR1 and CDR2 sequences are MNHEY and SVGEGT. CDR3 loop: CASSFNRDQPQHF. CDR3 nucleotide sequence: TGTGCCAGCAGCTTCAACAGGGATCAGCCCCAGCATTTT.

The chain combines TRBV6-2 or TRBV6-3 with TRBJ2-3; D gene unclear. With 5 bases removed from V and 6 bases from J, the gap between germline ends came to 12 bases. CDR3 length equals 13 residues. The germline V gene has CDR1 MNHEY and CDR2 SVGEGT. Here the CDR3 reads CASSRMVADTQYF. Here the CDR3 DNA reads TGTGCCAGCAGTCGGATGGTGGCTGATACGCAGTATTTT.

J is TRBJ2-7 and V is TRBV28, with 12 bases fitting TRBD1. Germline CDR1 MDHEN, CDR2 SYDVKM. The CDR3 is 16 residues long. Trimming at V came to 6 bases and at J to 2 bases, leaving 8 bases not matched to a gene. The CDR3 here is CASSPSGTGGTYEQYV. DNA for the CDR3: TGTGCCAGCAGCCCCTCGGGGACAGGGGGCACCTACGAGCAGTACGTC.

J is TRBJ1-5 and V is TRBV12-3 or TRBV12-4; the D is unclear. V gave up 3 bases and J gave up 5 bases, with 8 bases separating them. The CDR3 runs 13 residues. CDR3 amino acids: CASSFGEDQPQHF. In DNA form, the CDR3 reads TGTGCCAGCAGTTTCGGCGAGGATCAGCCCCAGCATTTT.

This clonotype appeared a few times. The V and J genes are TRBV7-9 and TRBJ1-1, with TRBD1 identical over 7 bases. Per the germline V gene, CDR1 is SEHNR and CDR2 is FQNEAQ (reference sequence). With 8 bases clipped from V and 3 bases from J, the junction kept 9 bases outside the gene matches. This CDR3 spans 14 amino acids. CDR3 bases: TGTGCCAGCCTTGGGGCAGGGGGGTACACTGAAGCTTTCTTT. Its translation: CASLGAGGYTEAFF.

This clonotype was recorded a few times. The chain carries TRBV7-8 and TRBJ1-6; D is possibly TRBD1 (5 bases). The germline gives CDR1 SGHVS, CDR2 FQNEAQ. This CDR3 has 16 residues. The ends were cut back, 7 bases at V and 0 bases at J, with 13 bases in the middle. The CDR3 DNA reads TGTGCCAGCACCGCGACAGTTAGCTCCTATAATTCACCCCTCCACTTT. Translation gives CASTATVSSYNSPLHF. The entire variable domain, with the rest obtained from reference TRBV7-8 and TRBJ1-6, is as follows: GAGVSQSPRYKVAKRGQDVALRCDPISGHVSLFWYQQALGQGPEFLTYFQNEAQLDKSGLPSDRFFAERPEGSVSTLKIQRTQQEDSAVYLCASTATVSSYNSPLHFGNGTRLTVT.

The chain carries TRBV15 and TRBJ1-2; D is ambiguous. Germline values: CDR1 LNHNV, CDR2 YYDKDF (reference sequence). The CDR3 length is 11 residues. V was cut by 1 base and J by 7 bases, with 4 bases left in between. The DNA for the CDR3 is TGTGCCACCAGCAGAGGGGGTGGCTACACCTTC. Amino acids: CATSRGGGYTF. Full variable domain (missing parts from reference TRBV15 and TRBJ1-2): DAMVIQNPRYQVTQFGKPVTLSCSQTLNHNVMYWYQQKSSQAPKLLFHYYDKDFNNEADTPDNFQSRRPNTSFCFLDIRSPGLGDTAMYLCATSRGGGYTFGSGTRLTVV.

This chain links TRBV7-9 with TRBJ1-6, with unresolved D. CDR3 length equals 14 residues. V was trimmed by 4 bases and J by 7 bases, leaving 11 bases between them. Germline V gives CDR1 SEHNR, CDR2 FQNEAQ (reference sequence). The chain's CDR3 is CASSSSNSNSPLHF. The CDR3 DNA sequence: TGTGCCAGCAGCTCCTCGAATTCGAATTCACCCCTCCACTTT.

V usage is TRBV7-2 and J usage is TRBJ2-5; TRBD2 matches 12 bases. The CDR3 is 15 residues long. Losses at the gene ends were 4 bases for V and 10 bases for J; bases not matched to a gene: 10. CDR1 SGHTA and CDR2 FQGNSA come from the germline V gene. CDR3 DNA sequence: TGTGCCAGCAGCTCCCGACTAGCGGGGGCTGGGGGCCAGTACTTC. This gives the protein CASSSRLAGAGGQYF.

This clonotype has more than one count but fewer than ten. V usage is TRBV7-2 and J usage is TRBJ1-6; 8 positions match TRBD1. Germline V gene data show CDR1 as SGHTA and CDR2 as FQGNSA. The ends lost 6 bases at V and 6 bases at J; junction bases unmatched: 13. The CDR3 is 17 amino acids. The chain's CDR3 is CASSARSTGDVNSPLHF. CDR3 in DNA: TGTGCCAGCAGTGCTCGTTCGACAGGGGACGTTAATTCACCCCTCCACTTT. The full variable domain, with the rest looked up from reference TRBV7-2 and TRBJ1-6, is GAGVSQSPSNKVTEKGKDVELRCDPISGHTALYWYRQSLGQGLEFLIYFQGNSAPDKSGLPSDRFSAERTGGSVSTLTIQRTQQEDSAVYLCASSARSTGDVNSPLHFGNGTRLTVT.

V and J are TRBV9 and TRBJ2-7, with 10 bases lining up with TRBD1. V shed 3 bases, J shed 7 bases, and the junction held 13 bases outside the gene matches. CDR3 size: 16 residues. Germline V gene sequence: CDR1 SGDLS, CDR2 YYNGEE. CDR3 region: CASSEGPGQGTGEQYF. Written as DNA, the CDR3 is TGTGCCAGCAGCGAGGGGCCGGGACAGGGGACCGGAGAGCAGTACTTC. Combining the CDR3 with reference TRBV9 and TRBJ2-7 gives the whole variable domain DSGVTQTPKHLITATGQRVTLRCSPRSGDLSVYWYQQSLDQGLQFLIQYYNGEERAKGNILERFSAQQFPDLHSELNLSSLELGDSALYFCASSEGPGQGTGEQYFGPGTRLTVT.

This clonotype was picked up a small number of times. This chain connects TRBV10-2 to TRBJ2-7; D is perhaps TRBD2 (6 bases). CDR3 length equals 19 residues. V was shortened by 2 bases and J by 1 base, with 24 bases between the two germline ends. CDR1 and CDR2 from the germline V gene are WSHSY and SAAADI. CDR3 DNA: TGCGCCAGCAGTGAGGAGGGTTCAGGCGGAGGGATCTGGTCCTACGAGCAGTACTTC. Its translation: CASSEEGSGGGIWSYEQYF.

This clonotype has more than one count but fewer than ten. The V call is TRBV5-1, the J call TRBJ2-6; 7 bases agree with TRBD2. This CDR3 has 16 amino acids. Unmatched junction bases numbered 2, after V lost 0 bases and J lost 2 bases. Looked up from germline, CDR1 is SGHRS and CDR2 is YFSETQ. As DNA, the CDR3 is TGCGCCAGCAGCTTGGAGGCGGGGGCTGGGGCCAACGTCCTGACTTTC. Its protein is CASSLEAGAGANVLTF.

This clonotype was seen a handful of times. The chain joins TRBV5-4 to TRBJ1-1; D might be TRBD1 (6 bases). Trimming cost V 0 bases and J 4 bases, with 16 bases left between them. Germline lookup yields CDR1 SGHNT and CDR2 YYREEE (reference sequence). CDR3 length: 16 amino acids. CDR3 DNA: TGTGCCAGCAGCTTGGCAGGGGAAGTGCTCCGCACTGAAGCTTTCTTT. Its protein product is CASSLAGEVLRTEAFF.

This clonotype has only a few counts. The gene calls are TRBV20-1 and TRBJ2-3; maybe TRBD1 (6 bases). Germline loops: CDR1 DFQATT, CDR2 SNEGSKA (reference sequence). The CDR3 covers 14 residues. Deletions cut 6 bases from V and 2 bases from J, with 15 bases between. This chain's CDR3 is CSAFDRHVTDTQYF. The CDR3 DNA follows: TGCAGTGCCTTTGACAGGCACGTCACAGATACGCAGTATTTT.

This clonotype was detected many times. The J gene is TRBJ1-1, the V gene TRBV6-5; D call uncertain. The CDR3 runs 13 residues. Deletions cut 5 bases from V and 6 bases from J, with 13 bases between. Germline lookup yields CDR1 MNHEY and CDR2 SVGAGI. CDR3 DNA sequence: TGTGCCAGCAGTAACCCCACAAGGTCTGAAGCTTTCTTT. Translation gives CASSNPTRSEAFF.

Only a few counts were recorded for this clonotype. The chain has TRBV6-1 and TRBJ1-2; D is perhaps TRBD1 (5 bases). Germline CDR1 and CDR2: MNHNS and SASEGT. V shed 3 bases and J shed 8 bases, with 13 bases lying between them. The CDR3 is made up of 13 amino acids. In nucleotides, the CDR3 is TGTGCCAGCAGTGAGATCGGACACGAGGGCTACACCTTC. Translating gives CASSEIGHEGYTF.

This clonotype has a handful of counts. The chain is built from TRBV7-2 and TRBJ1-5; maybe TRBD1 (6 bases). This CDR3 contains 12 residues. V was shortened by 5 bases and J by 5 bases, with 7 bases between the two germline ends. CDR1 is SGHTA, CDR2 FQGNSA, per germline. The chain's CDR3 is CASSTGYQPQHF. The CDR3 bases are TGTGCCAGCAGCACAGGGTATCAGCCCCAGCATTTT.